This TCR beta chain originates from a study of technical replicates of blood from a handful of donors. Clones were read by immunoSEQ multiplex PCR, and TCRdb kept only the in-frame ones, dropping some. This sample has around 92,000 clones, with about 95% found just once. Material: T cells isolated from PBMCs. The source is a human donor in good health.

CDR3 protein: CASSIRMNTEAFF. The CDR3 region has the DNA TGTGCCAGTAGTATTAGAATGAACACTGAAGCTTTCTTT. This chain joins TRBV19 and TRBJ1-1, with D hard to call. This CDR3 region has 13 residues. V was clipped by 3 bases and J by 0 bases, with 5 bases between them. From germline, CDR1 is LNHDA and CDR2 SQIVND (reference sequence).